This TCR beta chain was recorded in a study of identical twins. General study results and limits: Beta out-of-frame sequences showed weaker excess sharing between twins. The same donors were not followed; conclusions instead depended on cross-sectional statistical analysis.

One entry per CDR3 protein results from TCRdb running MiXCR on the 5' RACE reads. The repertoire includes 240,000 or so distinct CDR3 sequences, around 6.6% of them detected once, and approximately 3.6% sits in the top ten. Note on this clonotype: Its antigen is not known.

The CDR3 length is 19 residues. Germline V gene lookup returns CDR1 LGHDT and CDR2 YNNKEL (reference sequence). V was clipped by 4 bases and J by 3 bases, with 25 bases between them. The same specimen was also included in a second study, on yellow fever vaccine responses in identical twins.

The rearrangement links TRBV3-1 to TRBJ2-1, with D possibly matching TRBD1 (7 bases). Sequencing was carried out using memory (CD45RO+) T cells sorted from blood. This TCR was recovered from a woman between 18 and 29 years old in good health. The CDR3 loop is CASSRERTGRGMVYNEQFF. DNA of the CDR3: TGTGCCAGCAGCCGCGAGCGGACAGGACGGGGGATGGTCTACAATGAGCAGTTCTTC.